This is a list of T cell receptor beta chains from one sample in a study of beta chain features in type 1 diabetes. The assay was immunoSEQ multiplex PCR, and TCRdb's table has in-frame clones only and misses some. The sample has some 180,000 clones, about 13% seen once. What was sequenced was central memory CD4+ T cells from blood. The receptor set was obtained from a woman aged 18 to 35 in good health. CDR3s include the opening cysteine and the closing phenylalanine or tryptophan. A D gene is named only where the DNA matches it firmly. Some rows have no size entry. The others give once, few or many, or a class for an expanded clone.

d_call | clone_size | j_call | v_call | cdr3_nt | cdr3_aa
NA | NA | TRBJ2-1 | TRBV5-6 | TGTGCCAGCAGCTGGCGGGCTGTCTTCGGACTGTCAGGCAATGAGCAGTTCTTC | CASSWRAVFGLSGNEQFF
NA | few | TRBJ2-7 | TRBV7-2 | TGTGCCAGCAGCTCCCGTCAGGTCTACGAGCAGTACTTC | CASSSRQVYEQYF
NA | few | TRBJ1-5 | TRBV11-2 | TGTGCCAGCAGCTCGGCGACGGGTGCGGGGCAGCCCCAGCATTTT | CASSSATGAGQPQHF
TRBD2 | NA | TRBJ2-7 | TRBV4-2 | TGTGCCAGCAGCCAAGCGAGCGGCGGGAGGACCTACGAGCAGTACTTC | CASSQASGGRTYEQYF
TRBD2 | NA | TRBJ2-3 | TRBV10-3 | TGTGCCATCAGTGGGGGTAGCGGGAGGACAGATACGCAGTATTTT | CAISGGSGRTDTQYF
NA | few | TRBJ1-2 | TRBV9 | TGTGCCAGCAGCGCAGACAGTTGGAGCTATGGCTACACCTTC | CASSADSWSYGYTF
TRBD1 | NA | TRBJ2-2 | TRBV19 | TGTGCCAGTGGCACAGGGGGCGGCACCGGGGAGCTGTTTTTT | CASGTGGGTGELFF
TRBD2 | few | TRBJ2-1 | TRBV27 | TGTGCCAGCAGTTTATTTCTAGCGGGAGGGCCAGCGACCTACAATGAGCAGTTCTTC | CASSLFLAGGPATYNEQFF
TRBD1 | few | TRBJ1-5 | TRBV5-1 | TGCGCCAGCAGCCTGGGACAGGGGCAGCCCCAGCATTTT | CASSLGQGQPQHF
NA | NA | TRBJ1-4 | TRBV28 | TGTGCCAGCAGGAGGTTACCTAATGAAAAACTGTTTTTT | CASRRLPNEKLFF
TRBD2 | NA | TRBJ2-5 | TRBV18 | TGTGCCAGCTCACAGGGACTAGCGGGAGGAAAAGAGACCCAGTACTTC | CASSQGLAGGKETQYF
NA | NA | TRBJ1-5 | TRBV7-2 | TGTGCCAGCAGCTTAGGCGGCAGAAGTAGCAATCAGCCCCAGCATTTT | CASSLGGRSSNQPQHF
NA | few | TRBJ1-5 | TRBV19 | TGTGCCAGTAGTATAGATTCAGGGTGGCGGCCCCAGCATTTT | CASSIDSGWRPQHF
NA | NA | TRBJ2-5 | TRBV9 | TGTGCCAGCAGCGTAGGACACTTCGCAGGGGAGACCCAGTACTTC | CASSVGHFAGETQYF
NA | NA | TRBJ1-5 | TRBV27 | TGTGCCAGCAGACCAGCGGGGGCTCATCAGCCCCAGCATTTT | CASRPAGAHQPQHF
TRBD1 | NA | TRBJ1-1 | TRBV18 | TGTGCCAGCTCACCCCGGACAGGGAGTGCGAACACTGAAGCTTTCTTT | CASSPRTGSANTEAFF
NA | few | TRBJ2-3 | TRBV5-6 | TGTGCCAGCAGCCTAACTAGCACAGATACGCAGTATTTT | CASSLTSTDTQYF
NA | few | TRBJ2-5 | TRBV5-4 | TGTGCCAGCAGCACGCAGGGTGGAGAGACCCAGTACTTC | CASSTQGGETQYF
NA | few | TRBJ1-2 | TRBV6-1 | TGTGCCAGCAGTGAATCGAAAGCGGGGAGCTATGGCTACACCTTC | CASSESKAGSYGYTF